This record covers a single TCR beta chain. What it recognizes is unknown. These data belong to a study of shared clonotypes between healthy human individuals. When replicate PCRs were run on sorted subsets, they used roughly 0.2 ug DNA, some 29,000 T cell genomes. The table came from immunoSEQ multiplex PCR; TCRdb's copy has only in-frame clones and leaves some out. The sample has some 2.1 million clones, roughly 95% seen once. Study findings and constraints: Non-shared clonotypes were found to have lower generation probabilities than the clonotypes that were shared by all four of the sorted-subset donors. The sharing of about 5% of naive CD4 clonotypes was seen across a handful of donors. Inspection by rarefaction showed sorted-subset sequencing to be incomplete despite large depth.

CDR1 is SGDLS, CDR2 YYNGEE, per germline. Trimming pared 3 bases from V and 6 bases from J, leaving 12 bases between. The CDR3 runs to 14 residues. Terminally differentiated effector memory CD45RA+ cells were excluded by CCR7 positive selection of CD45RO-negative cells. The source of this sequence is a man aged 18 to 29 in good health. The sequenced sample consisted of naive CD8+ T cells sorted from blood. The rearrangement uses TRBV9 and TRBJ1-4; tentative D call: TRBD1 (6 bases). The CDR3 here is CASSGGQPDEKLFF. The DNA for the CDR3 is TGTGCCAGCAGCGGGGGGCAGCCTGATGAAAAACTGTTTTTT.